The clone carrying this TCR beta chain was counted once. These data are taken from a study of blood T cell repertoires in COVID-19. Study in general: Acute-phase and convalescent COVID-19 samples originated in the United States, Italy and Spain. T cells, B-cell-depleted T cells, or PBMCs provided the cDNA or gDNA that served as material.

The CDR3 length is 16 residues. Trimming removed 6 bases from V and 0 bases from J; junction bases left unmatched: 4. Germline V gene lookup returns CDR1 ENHRY and CDR2 SYGVKD. Source study methods: It was from reference gene primer amplification that nucleated cell counts were estimated. Some clones are missing from TCRdb's copy, which holds only in-frame ones; the method was immunoSEQ multiplex PCR. The V and J calls and clone size were taken over from that table, and D and trimming were inferred from the DNA. The sample contains around 130,000 clones, 75% to 90% of which appear only once. This clonotype originated in a human donor in a cohort sampled during active COVID-19. What was sequenced was peripheral blood. The chain recombines TRBV10-3 with TRBJ2-3; 12 bases match TRBD2. The CDR3 loop reads CAISRGLAGSTDTQYF. The CDR3 coding sequence is TGTGCCATCAGCCGGGGACTAGCGGGCAGCACAGATACGCAGTATTTT.